The clone carrying this T cell receptor beta chain has a handful of counts. Its cognate antigen is unknown. RNA transcripts gave rise to amplified TCR beta CDR3 regions. In the first-round RT-PCR of the TCR CDR3, the HTBI primer set was used. TCRdb recomputed calls from the multiplex PCR reads with MiXCR, one row per CDR3 protein. The sample shows some 600,000 distinct CDR3 sequences, roughly 13% of them seen only once. The entry originates in a study of T cells in Graves' hyperthyroidism and ophthalmopathy. Overall study findings and caveats: Blood also held most thyroid clonotypes expanded beyond 0.001. Ophthalmopathy, as predicted by the model, came a median around 6.7 months after the prediction.

The TCR originated in a woman in her twenties or thirties with Graves' hyperthyroidism that later progressed to Graves' ophthalmopathy. Sequenced sample: blood.

CDR3 in DNA: TGTGCCAGCAGTGCAGGGACAGACACTGAAGCTTTCTTT. It specifies CASSAGTDTEAFF. The V and J genes are TRBV6-1 and TRBJ1-1, with 7 bases lining up with TRBD1. Unmatched junction bases numbered 2, after V lost 4 bases and J lost 3 bases. Germline lookup yields CDR1 MNHNS and CDR2 SASEGT. The CDR3 spans 13 residues.